This entry describes one T cell receptor (beta chain). The data originate from a study of blood T cell repertoires in COVID-19. Study background: Some COVID-19 samples were acute and others convalescent; all came from the United States, Italy and Spain.

In germline, CDR1 is SEHNR, CDR2 FQNEAQ (reference sequence). The V gene lost 3 bases and the J gene lost 6 bases, with 17 bases spanning the gap. This CDR3 has 16 residues. Data came from immunoSEQ multiplex PCR; TCRdb stores just in-frame clones and leaves some out. The repertoire holds about 240,000 clones, with roughly four fifths as singletons. V is TRBV7-9 and J is TRBJ1-4; D possibly corresponds to TRBD1 (5 bases). The clonotype was recovered from a woman aged 55 to 70 with active or convalescent COVID-19. Sequencing input: peripheral blood. CDR3 region: CASSLGTAGLYEKLFF. Written as DNA, the CDR3 is TGTGCCAGCAGCTTGGGTACGGCAGGGCTGTATGAAAAACTGTTTTTT.